This T cell receptor (beta chain) is drawn from a study of T cell changes during pregnancy in multiple sclerosis. Sequencing was performed with immunoSEQ multiplex PCR; in TCRdb, only in-frame clones are kept and a portion is missing. This sample has around 46,000 clones, with 85% to 90% found just once. The germline V gene encodes CDR1 LNHDA and CDR2 SQIVND (reference sequence). V gave up 3 bases and J gave up 5 bases; unmatched junction bases: 3. This CDR3 has 14 amino acids. This receptor was obtained from a female donor with multiple sclerosis, enrolled in a pregnancy study. The source material was CD8+ T cells from peripheral blood mononuclear cells, sampled in the second trimester of pregnancy. The chain has TRBV19 and TRBJ2-1; 8 bases are a match to TRBD2. The CDR3 sequence is CASSIGGGNNEQFF. The DNA of the CDR3 is TGTGCCAGTAGTATCGGGGGGGGAAACAATGAGCAGTTCTTC.